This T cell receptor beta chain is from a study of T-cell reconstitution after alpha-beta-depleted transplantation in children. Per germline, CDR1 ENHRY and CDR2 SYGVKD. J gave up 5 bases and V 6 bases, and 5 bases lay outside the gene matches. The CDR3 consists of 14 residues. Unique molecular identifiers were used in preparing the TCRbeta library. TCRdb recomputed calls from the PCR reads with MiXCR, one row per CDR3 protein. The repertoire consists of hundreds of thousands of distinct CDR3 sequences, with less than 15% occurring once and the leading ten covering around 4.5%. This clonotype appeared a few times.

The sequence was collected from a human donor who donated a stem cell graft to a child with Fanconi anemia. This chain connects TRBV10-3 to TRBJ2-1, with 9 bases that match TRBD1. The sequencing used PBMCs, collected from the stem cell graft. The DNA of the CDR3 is TGTGCCATCAGAAGACAGGGGGTTGACAATGAGCAGTTCTTC. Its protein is CAIRRQGVDNEQFF.